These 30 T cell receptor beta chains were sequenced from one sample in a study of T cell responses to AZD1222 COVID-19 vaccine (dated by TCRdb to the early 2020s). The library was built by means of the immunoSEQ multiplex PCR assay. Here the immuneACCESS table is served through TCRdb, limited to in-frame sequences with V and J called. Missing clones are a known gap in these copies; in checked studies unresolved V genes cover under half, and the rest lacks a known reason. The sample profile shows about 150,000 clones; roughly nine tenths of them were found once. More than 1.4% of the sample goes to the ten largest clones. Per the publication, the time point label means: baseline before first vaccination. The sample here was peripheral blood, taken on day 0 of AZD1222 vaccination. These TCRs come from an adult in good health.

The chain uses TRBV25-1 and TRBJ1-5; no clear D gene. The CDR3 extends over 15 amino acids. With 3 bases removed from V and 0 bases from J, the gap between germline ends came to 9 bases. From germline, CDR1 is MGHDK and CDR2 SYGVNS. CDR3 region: CASSEGRDSNQPQHF. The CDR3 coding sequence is TGTGCCAGCAGTGAGGGGAGAGATAGCAATCAGCCCCAGCATTTT.

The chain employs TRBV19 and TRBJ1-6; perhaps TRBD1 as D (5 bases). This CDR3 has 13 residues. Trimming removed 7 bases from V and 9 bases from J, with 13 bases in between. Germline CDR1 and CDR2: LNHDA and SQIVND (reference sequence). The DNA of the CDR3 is TGTGCCAGTATCGGGGCGGGACCTTCACCCCTCCACTTT. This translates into CASIGAGPSPLHF.

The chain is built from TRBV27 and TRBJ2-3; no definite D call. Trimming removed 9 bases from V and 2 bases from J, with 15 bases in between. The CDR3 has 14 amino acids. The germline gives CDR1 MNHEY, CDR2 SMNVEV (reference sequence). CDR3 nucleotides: TGTGCCAGTACAAGTCTAATATCCACAGATACGCAGTATTTT. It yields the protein CASTSLISTDTQYF.

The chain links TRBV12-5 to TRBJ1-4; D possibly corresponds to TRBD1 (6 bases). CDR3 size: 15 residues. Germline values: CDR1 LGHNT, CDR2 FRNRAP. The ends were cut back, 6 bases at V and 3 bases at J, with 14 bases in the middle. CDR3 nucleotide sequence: TGTGCTAGTGGCAATGAGGGGGGGCCTAATGAAAAACTGTTTTTT. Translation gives CASGNEGGPNEKLFF.

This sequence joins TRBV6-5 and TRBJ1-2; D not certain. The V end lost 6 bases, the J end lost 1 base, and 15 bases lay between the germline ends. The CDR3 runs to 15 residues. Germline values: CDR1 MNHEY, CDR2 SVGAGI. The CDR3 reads CASSPRGVNNYGYTF. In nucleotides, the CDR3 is TGTGCCAGCAGCCCGCGAGGAGTTAATAACTATGGCTACACCTTC.

CDR3 region: CASSLLRGNEQFF. DNA for the CDR3: TGCGCCAGCAGCTTGCTCAGGGGGAATGAGCAGTTCTTC. The chain joins TRBV5-1 to TRBJ2-1, with 7 bases identical to TRBD1. The CDR3 spans 13 residues. With 1 base clipped from V and 7 bases from J, the junction kept 2 bases outside the gene matches. The germline CDR1 and CDR2 sequences are SGHRS and YFSETQ. The entire variable domain, with the rest obtained from reference TRBV5-1 and TRBJ2-1, is as follows: KAGVTQTPRYLIKTRGQQVTLSCSPISGHRSVSWYQQTPGQGLQFLFEYFSETQRNKGNFPGRFSGRQFSNSRSEMNVSTLELGDSALYLCASSLLRGNEQFFGPGTRLTVL.

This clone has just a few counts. The CDR3 protein is CASRRMTSGANTGELFF. The CDR3 DNA reads as TGTGCCAGCAGACGTATGACTAGCGGGGCTAACACCGGGGAGCTGTTTTTT. The chain recombines TRBV28 with TRBJ2-2; 11 bases align to TRBD2. Germline V lookup: CDR1 MDHEN, CDR2 SYDVKM. The CDR3 loop spans 17 amino acids. V gave up 6 bases and J gave up 2 bases; unmatched junction bases: 8. The variable domain in full, with the rest retrieved from reference TRBV28 and TRBJ2-2, is DVKVTQSSRYLVKRTGEKVFLECVQDMDHENMFWYRQDPGLGLRLIYFSYDVKMKEKGDIPEGYSVSREKKERFSLILESASTNQTSMYLCASRRMTSGANTGELFFGEGSRLTVL.

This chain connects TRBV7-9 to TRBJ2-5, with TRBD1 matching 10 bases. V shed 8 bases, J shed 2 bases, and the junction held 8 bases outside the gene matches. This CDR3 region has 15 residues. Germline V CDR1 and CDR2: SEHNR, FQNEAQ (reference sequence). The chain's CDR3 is CASAGTGAQQETQYF. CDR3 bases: TGTGCCAGCGCCGGGACAGGGGCGCAGCAAGAGACCCAGTACTTC.

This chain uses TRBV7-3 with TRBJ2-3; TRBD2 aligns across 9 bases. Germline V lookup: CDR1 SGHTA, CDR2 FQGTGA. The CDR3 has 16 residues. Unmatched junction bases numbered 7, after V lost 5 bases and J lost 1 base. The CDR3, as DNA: TGTGCCAGCAGCCTTCGGGGCGGGAGGGGCACAGATACGCAGTATTTT. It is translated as CASSLRGGRGTDTQYF.

This chain's CDR3 is CASSPQGGSNYGYTF. The CDR3 DNA sequence: TGTGCCAGTAGCCCGCAGGGAGGGAGTAACTATGGCTACACCTTC. The chain combines TRBV19 with TRBJ1-2; possibly TRBD1 for D (5 bases). Looked up from germline, CDR1 is LNHDA and CDR2 is SQIVND (reference sequence). Trimming removed 6 bases at V and 1 base at J, with 15 bases between. This CDR3 is built from 15 residues.

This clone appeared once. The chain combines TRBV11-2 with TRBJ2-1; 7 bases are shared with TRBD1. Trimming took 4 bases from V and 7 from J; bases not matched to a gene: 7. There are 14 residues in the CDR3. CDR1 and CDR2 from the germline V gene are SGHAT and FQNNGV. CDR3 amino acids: CASSSGYRGNEQFF. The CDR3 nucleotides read TGTGCCAGCAGCTCGGGGTACAGGGGAAATGAGCAGTTCTTC.

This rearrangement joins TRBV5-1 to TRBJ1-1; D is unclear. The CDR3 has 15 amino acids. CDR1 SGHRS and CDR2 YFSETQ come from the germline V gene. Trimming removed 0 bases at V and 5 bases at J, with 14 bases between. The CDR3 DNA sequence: TGCGCCAGCAGCTTGGAGCTAGGGAGGGTGACTGAAGCTTTCTTT. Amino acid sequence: CASSLELGRVTEAFF.

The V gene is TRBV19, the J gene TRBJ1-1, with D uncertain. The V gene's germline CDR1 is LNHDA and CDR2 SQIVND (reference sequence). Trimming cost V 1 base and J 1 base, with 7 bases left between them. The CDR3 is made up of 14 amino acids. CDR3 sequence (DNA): TGTGCCAGTAGTATAGTCCCCAGGAACACTGAAGCTTTCTTT. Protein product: CASSIVPRNTEAFF.

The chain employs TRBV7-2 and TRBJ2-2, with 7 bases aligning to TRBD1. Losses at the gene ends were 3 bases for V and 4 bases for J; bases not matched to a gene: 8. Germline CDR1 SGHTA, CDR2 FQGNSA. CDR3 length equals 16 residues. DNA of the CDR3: TGTGCCAGCAGCTTCGCAGGGGGTAGGAGCACCGGGGAGCTGTTTTTT. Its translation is CASSFAGGRSTGELFF.

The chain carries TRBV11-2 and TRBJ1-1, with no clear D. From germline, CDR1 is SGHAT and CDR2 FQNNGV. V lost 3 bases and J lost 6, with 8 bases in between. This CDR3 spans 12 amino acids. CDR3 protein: CASSFLSSEAFF. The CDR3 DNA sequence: TGTGCCAGCAGCTTTTTGTCCTCTGAAGCTTTCTTT.

CDR3 sequence: CATGRPNTIYF. In nucleotides, the CDR3 is TGTGCCACCGGGCGGCCAAACACCATATATTTT. The chain joins TRBV15 to TRBJ1-3; the D is unclear. This CDR3 contains 11 residues. V gave up 8 bases and J gave up 6 bases, with 8 bases separating them. The germline CDR1 and CDR2 sequences are LNHNV and YYDKDF (reference sequence).

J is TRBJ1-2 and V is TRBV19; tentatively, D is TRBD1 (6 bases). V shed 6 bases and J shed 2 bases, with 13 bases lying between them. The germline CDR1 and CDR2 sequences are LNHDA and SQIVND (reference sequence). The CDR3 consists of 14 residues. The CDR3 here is CASSKQGFNYGYTF. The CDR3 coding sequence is TGTGCCAGTAGCAAACAGGGATTCAACTATGGCTACACCTTC.

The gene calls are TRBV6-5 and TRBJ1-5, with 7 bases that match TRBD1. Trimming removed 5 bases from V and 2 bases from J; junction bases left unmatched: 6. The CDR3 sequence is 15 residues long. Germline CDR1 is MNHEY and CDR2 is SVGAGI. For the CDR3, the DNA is TGTGCCAGCAGTCGACAGGGTATAGGCAATCAGCCCCAGCATTTT. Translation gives CASSRQGIGNQPQHF.

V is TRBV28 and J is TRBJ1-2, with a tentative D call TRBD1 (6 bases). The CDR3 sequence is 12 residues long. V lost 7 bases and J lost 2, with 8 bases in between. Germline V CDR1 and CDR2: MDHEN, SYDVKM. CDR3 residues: CASMGANYGYTF. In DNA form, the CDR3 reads TGTGCCAGCATGGGGGCAAACTATGGCTACACCTTC.

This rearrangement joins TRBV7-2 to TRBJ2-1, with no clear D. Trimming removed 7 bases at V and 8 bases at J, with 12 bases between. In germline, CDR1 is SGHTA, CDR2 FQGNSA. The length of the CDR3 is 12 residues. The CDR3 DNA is TGTGCCAGCACCACCCCCCCCGATGAGCAGTTCTTC. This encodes CASTTPPDEQFF.

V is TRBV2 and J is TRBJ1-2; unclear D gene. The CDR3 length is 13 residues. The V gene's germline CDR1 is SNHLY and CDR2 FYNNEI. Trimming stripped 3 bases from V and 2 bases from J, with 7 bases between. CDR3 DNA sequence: TGTGCCAGCAGTGAGTGGGCCAACTATGGCTACACCTTC. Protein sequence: CASSEWANYGYTF. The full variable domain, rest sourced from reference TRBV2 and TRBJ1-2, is EPEVTQTPSHQVTQMGQEVILRCVPISNHLYFYWYRQILGQKVEFLVSFYNNEISEKSEIFDDQFSVERPDGSNFTLKIRSTKLEDSAMYFCASSEWANYGYTFGSGTRLTVV.

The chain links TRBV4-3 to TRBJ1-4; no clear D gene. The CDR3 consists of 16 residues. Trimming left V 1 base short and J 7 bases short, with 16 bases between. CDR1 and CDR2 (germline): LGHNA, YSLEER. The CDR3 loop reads CASSQAAAVSVEKLFF. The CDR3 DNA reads TGCGCCAGCAGCCAAGCGGCGGCGGTTTCAGTTGAAAAACTGTTTTTT.

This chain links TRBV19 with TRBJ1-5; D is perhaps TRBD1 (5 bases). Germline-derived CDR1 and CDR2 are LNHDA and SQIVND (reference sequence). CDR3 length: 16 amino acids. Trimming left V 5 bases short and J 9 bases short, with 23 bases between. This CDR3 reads CASSRGELLNQRPQHF. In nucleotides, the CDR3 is TGTGCCAGTAGTCGAGGGGAGCTCTTAAATCAAAGGCCCCAGCATTTT.

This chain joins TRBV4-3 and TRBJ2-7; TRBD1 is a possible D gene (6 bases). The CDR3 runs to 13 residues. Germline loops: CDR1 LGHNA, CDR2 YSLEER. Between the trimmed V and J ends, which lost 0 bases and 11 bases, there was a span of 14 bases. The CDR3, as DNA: TGCGCCAGCAGCCAAGAAATGAACAGGGTGGAGTACTTC. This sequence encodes CASSQEMNRVEYF.

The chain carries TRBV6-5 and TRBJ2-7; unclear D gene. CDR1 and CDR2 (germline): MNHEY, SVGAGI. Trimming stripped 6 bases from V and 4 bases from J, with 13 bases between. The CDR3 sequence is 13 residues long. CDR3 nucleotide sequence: TGTGCCAGCAGCCGTGGTCCCTTTTACGAGCAGTACTTC. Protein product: CASSRGPFYEQYF.

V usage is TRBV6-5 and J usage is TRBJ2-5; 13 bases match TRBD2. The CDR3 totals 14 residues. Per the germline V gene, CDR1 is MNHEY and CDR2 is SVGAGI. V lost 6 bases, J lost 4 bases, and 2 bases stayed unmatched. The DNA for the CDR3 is TGTGCCAGCAGACTAGCGGGAGGGCCAGAGACCCAGTACTTC. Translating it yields CASRLAGGPETQYF.

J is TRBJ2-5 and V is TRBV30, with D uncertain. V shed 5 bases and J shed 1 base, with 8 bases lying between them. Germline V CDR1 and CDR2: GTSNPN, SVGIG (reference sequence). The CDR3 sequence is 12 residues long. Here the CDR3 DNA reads TGTGCCTGGCGGACGCTCCAAGAGACCCAGTACTTC. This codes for CAWRTLQETQYF.

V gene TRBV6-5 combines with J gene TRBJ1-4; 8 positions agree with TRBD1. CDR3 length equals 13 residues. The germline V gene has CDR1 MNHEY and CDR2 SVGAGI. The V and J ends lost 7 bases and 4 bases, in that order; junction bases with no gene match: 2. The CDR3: CASNRGNNEKLFF. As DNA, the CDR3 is TGTGCCAGCAACAGGGGGAATAATGAAAAACTGTTTTTT.

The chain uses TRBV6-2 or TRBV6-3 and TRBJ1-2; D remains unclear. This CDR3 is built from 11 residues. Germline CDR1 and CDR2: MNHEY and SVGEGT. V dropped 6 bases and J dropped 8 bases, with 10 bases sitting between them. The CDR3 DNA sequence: TGTGCCAGCAGCGATGATGGAGGCTACACCTTC. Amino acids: CASSDDGGYTF.

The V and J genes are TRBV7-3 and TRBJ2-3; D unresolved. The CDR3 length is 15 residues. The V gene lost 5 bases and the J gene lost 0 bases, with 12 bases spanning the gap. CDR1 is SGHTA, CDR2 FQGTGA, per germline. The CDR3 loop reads CASSPGFGSTDTQYF. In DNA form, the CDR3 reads TGTGCCAGCAGCCCCGGGTTCGGGAGCACAGATACGCAGTATTTT. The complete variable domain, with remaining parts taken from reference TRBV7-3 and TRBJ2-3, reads GAGVSQTPSNKVTEKGKYVELRCDPISGHTALYWYRQSLGQGPEFLIYFQGTGAADDSGLPNDRFFAVRPEGSVSTLKIQRTERGDSAVYLCASSPGFGSTDTQYFGPGTRLTVL.